This T cell receptor beta chain appears in the sequencing data of a study of PD-1 blockade in classical Hodgkin lymphoma. General study points: The study found complete responders had baseline diversity similar to newly diagnosed patients. When set against healthy donors, newly diagnosed patients were reported to show lower baseline TCR diversity.

About this clone itself: Its antigen is unidentified.

Data came from immunoSEQ multiplex PCR; TCRdb stores just in-frame clones and leaves some out. The table has about 25,000 clones, about 80% seen once; the top ten hold 5.5% to 8.5%. All the patients suffered relapse after autologous stem cell transplantation, and brentuximab vedotin exposure differed. V shed 4 bases and J shed 7 bases, with 13 bases lying between them. This CDR3 has 12 amino acids. CDR1 is SQVTM, CDR2 ANQGSEA, per germline. This sample comprised peripheral blood mononuclear cells (PBMCs), obtained at baseline. The chain employs TRBV29-1 and TRBJ1-2; TRBD1 might be the D (6 bases). The clonotype comes from a human donor with classical Hodgkin lymphoma. The DNA of the CDR3 is TGCAGCGTTGTCTCGGGGGCGAGTGGCTACACCTTC. As protein: CSVVSGASGYTF.